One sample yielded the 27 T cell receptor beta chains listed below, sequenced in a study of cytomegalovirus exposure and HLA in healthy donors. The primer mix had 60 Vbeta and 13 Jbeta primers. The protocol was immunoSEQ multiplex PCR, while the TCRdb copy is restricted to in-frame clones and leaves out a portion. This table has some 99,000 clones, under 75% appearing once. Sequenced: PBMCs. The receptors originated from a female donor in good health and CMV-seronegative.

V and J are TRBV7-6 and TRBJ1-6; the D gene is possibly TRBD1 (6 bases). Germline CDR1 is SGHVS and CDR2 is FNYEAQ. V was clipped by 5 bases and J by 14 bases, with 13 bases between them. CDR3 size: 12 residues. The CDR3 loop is CASSPSGDTLHF. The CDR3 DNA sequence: TGTGCCAGCAGCCCCTCCGGGGACACCCTCCACTTT.

This chain's CDR3 is CASSPLRSSGANVLTF. For the CDR3, the DNA is TGTGCCAGCAGCCCCCTTCGGTCCTCTGGGGCCAACGTCCTGACTTTC. The chain combines TRBV7-8 with TRBJ2-6; unclear D gene. The CDR3 loop spans 16 amino acids. Trimming pared 5 bases from V and 0 bases from J, leaving 11 bases between. CDR1 is SGHVS, CDR2 FQNEAQ, per germline. Together with reference TRBV7-8 and TRBJ2-6, the CDR3 gives the full variable domain: GAGVSQSPRYKVAKRGQDVALRCDPISGHVSLFWYQQALGQGPEFLTYFQNEAQLDKSGLPSDRFFAERPEGSVSTLKIQRTQQEDSAVYLCASSPLRSSGANVLTFGAGSRLTVL.

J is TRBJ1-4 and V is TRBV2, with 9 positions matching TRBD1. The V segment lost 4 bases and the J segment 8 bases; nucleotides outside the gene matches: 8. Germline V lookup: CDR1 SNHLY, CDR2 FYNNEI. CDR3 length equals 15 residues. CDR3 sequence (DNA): TGTGCCAGCAGTGTGGTGGGGACAGGGCGAGAAAAACTGTTTTTT. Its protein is CASSVVGTGREKLFF.

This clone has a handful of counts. As DNA, the CDR3 is TGTGCCAGTAGTAGATCCGGGACAGCAAAAGAGACCCAGTACTTC. It codes for CASSRSGTAKETQYF. This chain joins TRBV19 and TRBJ2-5; the match to TRBD1 covers 7 bases. This CDR3 has 15 amino acids. Germline V gene lookup returns CDR1 LNHDA and CDR2 SQIVND (reference sequence). The junction had 8 bases not matched to a gene; V was cut back by 4 bases and J by 3 bases.

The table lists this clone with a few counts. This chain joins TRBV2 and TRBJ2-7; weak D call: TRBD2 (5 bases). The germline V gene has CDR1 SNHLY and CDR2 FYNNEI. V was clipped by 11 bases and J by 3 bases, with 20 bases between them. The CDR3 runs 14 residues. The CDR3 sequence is CAVIPGNAIYEQYF. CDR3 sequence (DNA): TGTGCCGTAATACCGGGGAACGCCATCTACGAGCAGTACTTC.

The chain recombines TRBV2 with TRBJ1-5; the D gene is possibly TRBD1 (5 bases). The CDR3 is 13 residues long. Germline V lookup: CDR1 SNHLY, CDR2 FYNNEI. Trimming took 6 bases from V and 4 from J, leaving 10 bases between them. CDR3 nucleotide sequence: TGTGCCAGCAGAGACAGCTTTAATCAGCCCCAGCATTTT. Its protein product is CASRDSFNQPQHF.

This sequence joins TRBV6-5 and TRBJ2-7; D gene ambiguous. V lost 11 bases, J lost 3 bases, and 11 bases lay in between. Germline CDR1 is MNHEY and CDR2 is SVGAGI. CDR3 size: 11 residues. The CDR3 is CAPLRVYEQYF. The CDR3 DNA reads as TGTGCCCCCCTGAGAGTCTACGAGCAGTACTTC.

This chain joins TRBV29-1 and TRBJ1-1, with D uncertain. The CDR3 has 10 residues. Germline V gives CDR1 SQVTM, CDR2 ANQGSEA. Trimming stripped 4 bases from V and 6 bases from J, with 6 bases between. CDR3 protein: CSVGAPEAFF. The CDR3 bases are TGCAGCGTTGGGGCCCCTGAAGCTTTCTTT.

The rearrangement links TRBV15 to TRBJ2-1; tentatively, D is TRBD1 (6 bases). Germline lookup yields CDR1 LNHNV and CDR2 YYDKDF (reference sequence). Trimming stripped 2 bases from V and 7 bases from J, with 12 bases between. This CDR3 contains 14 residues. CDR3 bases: TGTGCCACCAGCAGATCACAGGGCACGAATGAGCAGTTCTTC. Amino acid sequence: CATSRSQGTNEQFF.

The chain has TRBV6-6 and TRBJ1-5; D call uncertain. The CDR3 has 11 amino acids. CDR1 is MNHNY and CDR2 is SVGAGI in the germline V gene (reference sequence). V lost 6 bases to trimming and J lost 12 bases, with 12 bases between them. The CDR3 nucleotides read TGTGCCAGCAGCGAGAACAGACACCAGCATTTT. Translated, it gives CASSENRHQHF.

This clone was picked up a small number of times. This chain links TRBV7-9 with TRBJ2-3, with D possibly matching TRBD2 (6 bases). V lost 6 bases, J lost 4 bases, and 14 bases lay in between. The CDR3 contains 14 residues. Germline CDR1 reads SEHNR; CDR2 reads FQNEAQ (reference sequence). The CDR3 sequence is CASSSGRGADTQYF. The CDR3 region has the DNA TGTGCCAGCAGTTCCGGGAGAGGGGCAGATACGCAGTATTTT. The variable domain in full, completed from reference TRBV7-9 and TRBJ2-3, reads DTGVSQNPRHKITKRGQNVTFRCDPISEHNRLYWYRQTLGQGPEFLTYFQNEAQLEKSRLLSDRFSAERPKGSFSTLEIQRTEQGDSAMYLCASSSGRGADTQYFGPGTRLTVL.

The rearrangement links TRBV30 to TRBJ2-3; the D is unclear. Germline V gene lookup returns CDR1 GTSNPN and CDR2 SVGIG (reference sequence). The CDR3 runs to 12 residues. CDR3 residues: CAWQLSTDTQYF. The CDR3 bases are TGTGCTTGGCAGTTAAGCACAGATACGCAGTATTTT.

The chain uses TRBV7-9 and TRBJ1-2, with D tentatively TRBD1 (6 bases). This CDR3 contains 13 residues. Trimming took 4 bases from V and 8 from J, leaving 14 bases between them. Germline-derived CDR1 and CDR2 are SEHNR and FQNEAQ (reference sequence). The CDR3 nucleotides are TGTGCCAGCAGCTCCAACAGGGAGAACGGCTACACCTTC. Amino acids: CASSSNRENGYTF.

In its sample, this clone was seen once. Here the CDR3 reads CASQRSSGATYNEQFF. The CDR3 DNA sequence: TGCGCCAGCCAACGGTCTAGCGGGGCCACCTACAATGAGCAGTTCTTC. The chain has TRBV23-1 and TRBJ2-1; 9 nucleotides line up with TRBD2. TRBV23-1 is sorted into the ORF group, with uncertain function. This CDR3 is built from 16 residues. V lost 8 bases and J lost 2; bases outside the gene matches: 10.

This chain's CDR3 is CASSLLRGSTGELFF. As DNA, the CDR3 is TGTGCCAGCAGCTTATTGAGGGGGAGCACCGGGGAGCTGTTTTTT. The genes are TRBV7-6 and TRBJ2-2, with TRBD1 as a possible D gene (6 bases). CDR1 is SGHVS and CDR2 is FNYEAQ in the germline V gene. Trimming removed 2 bases from V and 4 bases from J, with 11 bases in between. CDR3 length: 15 residues.

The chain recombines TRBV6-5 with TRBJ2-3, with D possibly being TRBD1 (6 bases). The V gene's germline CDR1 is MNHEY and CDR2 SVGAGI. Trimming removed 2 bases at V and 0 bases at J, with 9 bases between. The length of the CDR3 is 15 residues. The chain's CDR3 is CASSYGDKSTDTQYF. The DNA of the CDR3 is TGTGCCAGCAGTTACGGGGACAAGAGCACAGATACGCAGTATTTT.

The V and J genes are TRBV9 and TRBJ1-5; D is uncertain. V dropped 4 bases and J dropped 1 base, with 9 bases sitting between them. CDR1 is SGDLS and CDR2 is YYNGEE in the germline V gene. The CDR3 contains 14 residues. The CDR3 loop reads CASSRTDSNQPQHF. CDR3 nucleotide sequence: TGTGCCAGCAGCCGCACAGACAGCAATCAGCCCCAGCATTTT.

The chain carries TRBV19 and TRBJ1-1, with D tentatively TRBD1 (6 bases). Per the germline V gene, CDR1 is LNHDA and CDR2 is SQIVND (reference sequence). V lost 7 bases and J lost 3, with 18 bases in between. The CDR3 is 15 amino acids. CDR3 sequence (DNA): TGTGCCAGTACGAACACTAGGGGGGGGTACACTGAAGCTTTCTTT. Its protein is CASTNTRGGYTEAFF.

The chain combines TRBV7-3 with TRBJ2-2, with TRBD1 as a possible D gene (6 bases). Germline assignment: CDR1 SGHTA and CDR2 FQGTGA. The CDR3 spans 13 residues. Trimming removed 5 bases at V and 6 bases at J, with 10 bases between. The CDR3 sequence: CASSLGGAGELFF. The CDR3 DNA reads TGTGCCAGCAGCCTAGGGGGTGCCGGGGAGCTGTTTTTT. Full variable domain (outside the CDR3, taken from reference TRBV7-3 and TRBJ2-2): GAGVSQTPSNKVTEKGKYVELRCDPISGHTALYWYRQSLGQGPEFLIYFQGTGAADDSGLPNDRFFAVRPEGSVSTLKIQRTERGDSAVYLCASSLGGAGELFFGEGSRLTVL.

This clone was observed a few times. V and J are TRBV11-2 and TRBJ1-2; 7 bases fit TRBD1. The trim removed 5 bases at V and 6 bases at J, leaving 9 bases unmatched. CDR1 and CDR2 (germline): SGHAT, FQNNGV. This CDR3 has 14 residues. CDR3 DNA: TGTGCCAGCAGCGCTATACAGGGACAGAATGGCTACACCTTC. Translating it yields CASSAIQGQNGYTF.

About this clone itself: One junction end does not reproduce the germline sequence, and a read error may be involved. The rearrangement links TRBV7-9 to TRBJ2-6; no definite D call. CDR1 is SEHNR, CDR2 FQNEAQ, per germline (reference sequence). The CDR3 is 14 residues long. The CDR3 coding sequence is TGTTCCAGCAGCTCCCCTGCTGGGGCCAACGTCCTGACTTTC. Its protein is CSSSSPAGANVLTF.

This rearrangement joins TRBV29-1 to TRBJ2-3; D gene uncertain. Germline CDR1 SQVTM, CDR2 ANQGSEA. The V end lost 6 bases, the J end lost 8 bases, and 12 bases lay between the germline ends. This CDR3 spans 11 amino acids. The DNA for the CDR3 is TGCAGCGTGCCACTCCTAAGTACGCAGTATTTT. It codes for CSVPLLSTQYF.

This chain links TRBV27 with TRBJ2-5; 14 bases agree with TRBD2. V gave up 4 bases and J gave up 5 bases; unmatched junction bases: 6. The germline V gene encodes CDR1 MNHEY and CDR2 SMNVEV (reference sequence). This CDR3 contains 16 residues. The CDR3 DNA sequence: TGTGCCAGCAGTTCTCGACTAGCGGGGGGGTATGAGACCCAGTACTTC. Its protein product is CASSSRLAGGYETQYF.

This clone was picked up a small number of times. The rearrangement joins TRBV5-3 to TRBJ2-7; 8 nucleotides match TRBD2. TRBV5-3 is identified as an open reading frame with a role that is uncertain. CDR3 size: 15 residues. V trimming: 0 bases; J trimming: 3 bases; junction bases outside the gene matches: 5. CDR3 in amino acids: CARSLGGRPGYEQYF. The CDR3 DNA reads TGTGCCAGAAGCTTGGGCGGGAGGCCCGGCTACGAGCAGTACTTC.

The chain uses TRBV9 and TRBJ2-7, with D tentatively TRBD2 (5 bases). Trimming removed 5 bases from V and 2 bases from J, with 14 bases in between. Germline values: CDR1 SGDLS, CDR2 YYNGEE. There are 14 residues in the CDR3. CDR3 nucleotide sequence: TGTGCCAGCAGTTTCGGACTCGGTGCCTACGAGCAGTACTTC. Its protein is CASSFGLGAYEQYF. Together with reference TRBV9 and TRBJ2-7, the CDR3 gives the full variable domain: DSGVTQTPKHLITATGQRVTLRCSPRSGDLSVYWYQQSLDQGLQFLIQYYNGEERAKGNILERFSAQQFPDLHSELNLSSLELGDSALYFCASSFGLGAYEQYFGPGTRLTVT.

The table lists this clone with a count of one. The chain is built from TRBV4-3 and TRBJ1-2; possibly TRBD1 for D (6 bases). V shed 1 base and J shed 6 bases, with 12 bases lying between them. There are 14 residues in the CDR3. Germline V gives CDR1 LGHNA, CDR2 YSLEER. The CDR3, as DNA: TGCGCCAGCAGCCAAGCCGTGGCAGGGGATGGCTACACCTTC. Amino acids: CASSQAVAGDGYTF.

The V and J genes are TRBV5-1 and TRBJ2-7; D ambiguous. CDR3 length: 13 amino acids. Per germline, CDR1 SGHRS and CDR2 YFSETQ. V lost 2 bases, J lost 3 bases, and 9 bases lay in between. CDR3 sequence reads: CASSFTRYYEQYF. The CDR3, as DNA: TGCGCCAGCAGCTTCACCAGGTACTACGAGCAGTACTTC.